These T cell receptor beta chains were read from a single sample in a study of blood T cell repertoires in COVID-19. Method: immunoSEQ multiplex PCR; TCRdb's copy keeps in-frame clones and lacks some. The sample lists more than 250,000 clones; over 75% were seen once. The specimen sequenced was peripheral blood. The origin of the receptors is a man aged 50 to 59 with active or convalescent COVID-19. Both conserved end residues are part of each CDR3. Fields, in order: V gene, D gene, J gene, clone size, CDR3 protein, CDR3 DNA. The D gene is left open where the match is weak. Not every row has a clone size; where given, it reads once, few, many or a size class.

TRBV10-1	NA	TRBJ1-1	NA	CASSERGGTEAFF	TGCGCCAGCAGTGAAAGGGGAGGTACTGAAGCTTTCTTT
TRBV5-1	TRBD2	TRBJ2-4	NA	CASSWVAGDGRNIQYF	TGCGCCAGCAGCTGGGTAGCGGGAGATGGGAGAAACATTCAGTACTTC
TRBV7-9	TRBD1	TRBJ1-5	few	CASGQENQPQHF	TGTGCCAGCGGACAGGAGAATCAGCCCCAGCATTTT
TRBV4-3	NA	TRBJ2-2	NA	CASSQGWGDTGELFF	TGCGCCAGCAGCCAAGGATGGGGGGACACCGGGGAGCTGTTTTTT
TRBV6-6	NA	TRBJ1-1	NA	CASSYPWTTKNTEAFF	TGTGCCAGCAGTTACCCTTGGACAACAAAGAACACTGAAGCTTTCTTT
TRBV7-8	TRBD1	TRBJ2-1	NA	CASSQGTEALFEQFF	TGTGCCAGCAGCCAAGGGACAGAGGCTCTCTTTGAGCAGTTCTTC
TRBV15	TRBD1	TRBJ1-3	NA	CATSRTGLSGNTIYF	TGTGCCACCAGCAGGACAGGGTTATCTGGAAACACCATATATTTT
TRBV6-2/TRBV6-3	NA	TRBJ1-5	NA	CASSLRDGPRGTQPQHF	TGTGCCAGCAGTTTACGGGACGGTCCAAGGGGGACCCAGCCCCAGCATTTT
TRBV2	NA	TRBJ2-1	NA	CASRDREFEQFF	TGTGCCAGCAGAGACCGGGAGTTTGAGCAGTTCTTC
TRBV7-9	NA	TRBJ1-2	NA	CASSFGGDGYTF	TGTGCCAGCAGCTTTGGAGGAGATGGCTACACCTTC
TRBV10-3	TRBD2	TRBJ2-3	NA	CAISESREATQYF	TGTGCCATCAGTGAGTCACGGGAGGCTACGCAGTATTTT
TRBV28	TRBD1	TRBJ1-5	NA	CASSLLQGDQPQHF	TGTGCCAGCAGTTTACTCCAGGGGGATCAGCCCCAGCATTTT
TRBV28	NA	TRBJ2-4	NA	CASSPPEIAKNIQYF	TGTGCCAGCAGTCCCCCCGAGATAGCCAAAAACATTCAGTACTTC
TRBV19	NA	TRBJ1-1	NA	CASSILANTEAFF	TGTGCCAGTAGTATACTAGCGAACACTGAAGCTTTCTTT
TRBV6-6	NA	TRBJ1-5	once	CASSLDSGDQPQHF	TGTGCCAGCAGTTTGGACAGCGGGGATCAGCCCCAGCATTTT
TRBV6-5	TRBD1	TRBJ1-2	NA	CASSYRTGRGHGYTF	TGTGCCAGCAGTTACCGGACAGGGAGGGGACATGGCTACACCTTC
TRBV28	NA	TRBJ1-6	NA	CASSTTYSPLHF	TGTGCCAGCAGTACCACATATTCACCCCTCCACTTT
TRBV6-6	NA	TRBJ1-2	NA	CASSYEGGPNYGYTF	TGTGCCAGCAGTTACGAAGGAGGTCCTAACTATGGCTACACCTTC
TRBV5-1	TRBD1	TRBJ1-2	NA	CASSLTGEWYGYTF	TGCGCCAGCAGCCTGACAGGGGAATGGTATGGCTACACCTTC
TRBV7-6	TRBD1	TRBJ2-3	NA	CASSFLPGQAVDTQYF	TGTGCCAGCAGCTTCCTTCCGGGACAGGCGGTGGATACGCAGTATTTT
TRBV18	NA	TRBJ1-2	NA	CASSPPSEEPGYTF	TGTGCCAGCTCACCGCCTAGCGAGGAGCCTGGCTACACCTTC
TRBV20-1	NA	TRBJ2-3	NA	CSARVSSAQYF	TGCAGTGCTAGGGTATCCAGCGCGCAGTATTTT
TRBV28	NA	TRBJ1-6	NA	CASSPTDSSSYNSPLHF	TGTGCCAGCAGCCCGACCGACAGCAGCTCCTATAATTCACCCCTCCACTTT
TRBV29-1	NA	TRBJ2-1	NA	CSAELGGDFYNEQFF	TGCAGCGCTGAACTGGGCGGGGACTTCTACAATGAGCAGTTCTTC
TRBV2	TRBD1	TRBJ1-2	NA	CASSDRTGSGYTF	TGTGCCAGCAGTGACAGGACAGGGTCGGGCTACACCTTC
TRBV6-5	NA	TRBJ1-2	NA	CASSTRLNGYTF	TGTGCCAGCAGTACTCGATTAAATGGCTACACCTTC